Sequencing of this T cell receptor beta chain was carried out in a study of cytomegalovirus exposure and HLA in healthy donors. Study results and limitations: Donors belonging to an Asian-associated ancestry cluster reportedly showed fewer N-insertions in productive TCRs than the 666-donor mean, according to what a later analysis found. Altogether, more than 150 TCR beta chains were recorded as cytomegalovirus-associated.

Regarding this clone: Its antigen is still unknown.

The PCR had 60 Vbeta and 13 Jbeta primers. In the study's own analysis: In a later analysis, of tens of millions of unique beta chains, about 10 million appeared in at least two donors. Only in-frame clones appear in the TCRdb table, and some are missing; sequencing was by immunoSEQ multiplex PCR. That table gives V, J and clone size, and the DNA gave D and trimming. The sample lists approximately 50,000 clones; 80% were seen once. Specimen: PBMCs. The sequence was obtained from a man younger than 40 in good health and CMV-seropositive.

This CDR3 reads CASSESDGWGTKKNTQYF. The CDR3 DNA is TGTGCCAGCAGTGAAAGCGACGGGTGGGGGACTAAGAAGAATACGCAGTATTTT. The V gene is TRBV2, the J gene TRBJ2-3; 7 bases align to TRBD2. This CDR3 spans 18 amino acids. Per germline, CDR1 SNHLY and CDR2 FYNNEI. Trimming took 2 bases from V and 7 from J; bases not matched to a gene: 18. Full variable domain (rest looked up from reference TRBV2 and TRBJ2-3): EPEVTQTPSHQVTQMGQEVILRCVPISNHLYFYWYRQILGQKVEFLVSFYNNEISEKSEIFDDQFSVERPDGSNFTLKIRSTKLEDSAMYFCASSESDGWGTKKNTQYFGPGTRLTVL.